This is a list of T cell receptor beta chains from one sample in a study of T cell repertoires in cytomegalovirus infection. TCRdb reprocessed the reads via MiXCR and lists one record per CDR3 protein. The profile shows around 300,000 distinct CDR3 sequences, over 7.5% of them singletons. Specimen: PBMCs. The receptors come from a human donor in good health (CMV status not recorded). Some clones in this sample may be carry-over from other donors' samples. The CDR3 runs from the conserved cysteine through the conserved F or W. The D gene is left open where the match is weak. Size is omitted from some rows. Given values are once, few, many or a class for expanded clones.

v_gene: TRBV7-2; j_gene: TRBJ1-1; d_gene: -; abundance: few; len: 14; CDR3aa: CASSLIGRVGEAFF; CDR3nt: TGTGCCAGCAGCTTAATCGGCAGGGTGGGCGAAGCTTTCTTT
v_gene: TRBV6-5; j_gene: TRBJ2-3; d_gene: -; abundance: few; len: 15; CDR3aa: CASSYAGRSTDTQYF; CDR3nt: TGTGCCAGCAGTTACGCAGGGAGGAGCACAGATACGCAGTATTTT
v_gene: TRBV12-3/TRBV12-4; j_gene: TRBJ1-6; d_gene: TRBD1; abundance: -; len: 15; CDR3aa: CASSRNRGSLSPLHF; CDR3nt: TGTGCCAGCAGTCGGAACAGGGGTTCTCTGTCACCCCTCCACTTT
v_gene: TRBV7-2; j_gene: TRBJ2-5; d_gene: TRBD2; abundance: many; len: 15; CDR3aa: CASSPLLAYHETQYF; CDR3nt: TGTGCCAGCAGCCCTCTACTAGCGTATCACGAGACCCAGTACTTC
v_gene: TRBV7-2; j_gene: TRBJ1-2; d_gene: -; abundance: -; len: 16; CDR3aa: CASSVRRDPTGYGYTF; CDR3nt: TGTGCCAGCAGCGTCCGCCGGGACCCAACGGGCTATGGCTACACCTTC
v_gene: TRBV7-2; j_gene: TRBJ2-3; d_gene: -; abundance: many; len: 14; CDR3aa: CASSLIPATDTQYF; CDR3nt: TGTGCCAGCAGCTTAATTCCGGCCACAGATACGCAGTATTTT
v_gene: TRBV20-1; j_gene: TRBJ1-5; d_gene: -; abundance: -; len: 13; CDR3aa: CSAREQSGQPQHF; CDR3nt: TGCAGTGCTAGAGAGCAATCGGGTCAGCCCCAGCATTTT
v_gene: TRBV19; j_gene: TRBJ2-1; d_gene: -; abundance: many; len: 16; CDR3aa: CASSIQGGHLVNEQFF; CDR3nt: TGTGCCAGTAGTATCCAGGGGGGCCACCTTGTCAATGAGCAGTTCTTC
v_gene: TRBV7-2; j_gene: TRBJ2-7; d_gene: -; abundance: few; len: 15; CDR3aa: CASSYSDLPAYEQYF; CDR3nt: TGTGCCAGCAGTTACAGTGACTTACCAGCCTACGAGCAGTACTTC
v_gene: TRBV9; j_gene: TRBJ2-3; d_gene: -; abundance: few; len: 17; CDR3aa: CASSADGVWRGTDTQYF; CDR3nt: TGTGCCAGCAGCGCGGACGGGGTGTGGCGGGGCACAGATACGCAGTATTTT
v_gene: TRBV20-1; j_gene: TRBJ2-5; d_gene: TRBD2; abundance: many; len: 15; CDR3aa: CSARGSGDHQETQYF; CDR3nt: TGCAGTGCTAGGGGTAGCGGGGACCACCAAGAGACCCAGTACTTC
v_gene: TRBV7-2; j_gene: TRBJ2-4; d_gene: -; abundance: many; len: 15; CDR3aa: CASSQDALRSNIQYF; CDR3nt: TGTGCCAGCAGCCAGGACGCCCTCCGAAGTAACATTCAGTACTTC
v_gene: TRBV20-1; j_gene: TRBJ2-3; d_gene: -; abundance: -; len: 16; CDR3aa: CSASPPGTVRTDTQYF; CDR3nt: TGCAGTGCTAGCCCGCCGGGGACTGTTCGCACAGATACGCAGTATTTT
v_gene: TRBV6-6; j_gene: TRBJ2-1; d_gene: -; abundance: few; len: 13; CDR3aa: CATFTGFPNEQFF; CDR3nt: TGTGCCACCTTTACAGGTTTTCCCAATGAGCAGTTCTTC
v_gene: TRBV7-2; j_gene: TRBJ2-7; d_gene: TRBD1; abundance: many; len: 15; CDR3aa: CASSLEPGGRREQYF; CDR3nt: TGTGCCAGCAGCTTAGAGCCAGGGGGCAGGCGTGAGCAGTACTTC
v_gene: TRBV6-2/TRBV6-3; j_gene: TRBJ2-1; d_gene: TRBD2; abundance: many; len: 18; CDR3aa: CASSLTSGRPGPYNEQFF; CDR3nt: TGTGCCAGCAGTCTGACTAGCGGGAGGCCGGGACCTTACAATGAGCAGTTCTTC
v_gene: TRBV28; j_gene: TRBJ2-7; d_gene: -; abundance: many; len: 15; CDR3aa: CASSFVWEASYEQYF; CDR3nt: TGTGCCAGCAGTTTCGTGTGGGAGGCCTCCTACGAGCAGTACTTC
v_gene: TRBV20-1; j_gene: TRBJ2-4; d_gene: -; abundance: few; len: 16; CDR3aa: CSAREENVGAKNIQYF; CDR3nt: TGCAGTGCTAGAGAAGAGAACGTCGGGGCCAAAAACATTCAGTACTTC
v_gene: TRBV9; j_gene: TRBJ1-1; d_gene: -; abundance: few; len: 13; CDR3aa: CASSVAENTEAFF; CDR3nt: TGTGCCAGCAGCGTAGCGGAGAACACTGAAGCTTTCTTT
v_gene: TRBV20-1; j_gene: TRBJ2-5; d_gene: TRBD2; abundance: -; len: 14; CDR3aa: CSVRLLAGVETQYF; CDR3nt: TGCAGTGTCCGTTTGCTAGCGGGAGTTGAGACCCAGTACTTC
v_gene: TRBV7-9; j_gene: TRBJ2-4; d_gene: -; abundance: many; len: 16; CDR3aa: CASSTTGSPAKNIQYF; CDR3nt: TGTGCCAGCAGCACAACAGGGAGTCCGGCCAAAAACATTCAGTACTTC
v_gene: TRBV7-2; j_gene: TRBJ1-1; d_gene: TRBD1; abundance: few; len: 15; CDR3aa: CASSSGQGRYTEAFF; CDR3nt: TGTGCCAGCAGCTCGGGACAGGGGCGCTACACTGAAGCTTTCTTT
v_gene: TRBV7-8; j_gene: TRBJ2-6; d_gene: -; abundance: few; len: 16; CDR3aa: CASSLVGRAGANVLTF; CDR3nt: TGTGCCAGCAGCTTGGTCGGCAGGGCTGGGGCCAACGTCCTGACTTTC
v_gene: TRBV7-9; j_gene: TRBJ1-2; d_gene: TRBD1; abundance: -; len: 13; CDR3aa: CASSADRGLGYTF; CDR3nt: TGTGCCAGCAGCGCTGACAGGGGGCTTGGCTACACCTTC
v_gene: TRBV6-2/TRBV6-3; j_gene: TRBJ2-1; d_gene: -; abundance: few; len: 15; CDR3aa: CASSPLPSSYNEQFF; CDR3nt: TGTGCCAGCAGCCCTCTTCCAAGCTCCTACAATGAGCAGTTCTTC